This T cell receptor beta chain was observed in a study of shared clonotypes between healthy human individuals. Study conclusions and caveats: Relative to clonotypes present in all four donors, those not shared had lower generation probabilities. When naive CD4 clonotypes were compared across a handful of donors, 4% to 6.5% were shared.

As defined, naive CD8 cells were CD45RO-negative and positively selected for CCR7, with terminally differentiated effector memory CD45RA+ cells excluded. Study donors comprised healthy, HIV-negative adults devoid of recent acute infection or vaccination. Donors comprised only Caucasian adults living in Nashville, Tennessee. Measured with immunoSEQ multiplex PCR; TCRdb has only the in-frame clones, and not every one. The sample yields fewer than 700,000 clones, around 95% seen once. To note about this clone: The antigen is not known.

The CDR3 spans 12 residues. Between the trimmed V and J ends, which lost 3 bases and 13 bases, there was a span of 15 bases. Germline-derived CDR1 and CDR2 are MGHRA and YSYEKL. Material: naive CD8+ T cells sorted from blood. The rearrangement joins TRBV4-1 to TRBJ1-1, with a possible D match to TRBD1 (5 bases). The TCR was taken from a woman younger than 45 in good health. The CDR3 here is CASSQGGGDVFF. The CDR3 DNA is TGCGCCAGCAGCCAGGGCGGGGGAGACGTTTTCTTT.